This T cell receptor (beta chain) was obtained from a study of blood T cell repertoires in COVID-19. Study as a whole: The study drew acute and convalescent COVID-19 samples from the United States, Italy and Spain. From T cells, B-cell-depleted T cells, or PBMCs came the material, which was cDNA or gDNA.

Original processing notes: Researchers report that nucleated cell counts were estimated from reference gene primer amplification. The method was immunoSEQ multiplex PCR; TCRdb's version includes in-frame clones alone and lacks a portion of them. Clone size and the V and J calls come from that table; the DNA yielded D and trimming. Of about 39,000 clones listed, roughly 92% were seen once; the top ten hold 2.2%. Germline assignment: CDR1 SGHTA and CDR2 FQGNSA. V lost 5 bases to trimming and J lost 4 bases; unmatched junction nucleotides: 10. This CDR3 region has 16 residues. The clonotype comes from a man between 50 and 59 years old with active COVID-19. The specimen sequenced was peripheral blood. The genes are TRBV7-2 and TRBJ2-3; 9 positions agree with TRBD1. The CDR3 region is CASSHSRGQGPDTQYF. The CDR3 DNA is TGTGCCAGCAGCCACTCTAGGGGACAGGGCCCAGATACGCAGTATTTT.